Shown below are 15 T cell receptor beta chains from a single sample sequenced in a study of vaccination and CD4 T cells after COVID-19. The antigens for these receptors are not known. Treatment defined: approximately nine-day PBMC culture with coronavirus spike peptide pools or control peptides (ViraFEST assay). Cultured CD4+ T-cell DNA underwent Oncomine TCR Beta short-read sequencing. TCRdb redid the calling of the PCR reads with MiXCR, one entry per CDR3 protein. The data contain about 21,000 distinct CDR3 sequences, less than 80% of them singletons. The sample was CD4+ T cells from blood, cultured in vitro, taken before SARS-CoV-2 vaccination. Source of these receptors: a human donor who received a COVID-19 vaccine.

The chain recombines TRBV12-3 or TRBV12-4 with TRBJ1-5; perhaps TRBD1 as D (6 bases). The CDR3 totals 13 residues. The V gene lost 7 bases and the J gene lost 1 base, with 8 bases spanning the gap. This CDR3 is CASTGQSNQPQHF. The CDR3, as DNA: TGTGCCAGCACAGGACAGAGCAATCAGCCCCAGCATTTT.

V gene TRBV11-3 combines with J gene TRBJ2-5, with 10 bases aligning to TRBD2. The ends lost 3 bases at V and 6 bases at J; junction bases unmatched: 7. CDR3 length: 15 residues. Germline V gene data show CDR1 as SGHNT and CDR2 as YENEEA. CDR3 in DNA: TGTGCCAGCAGCTTGAGCGGGGGGGCTTTTCAGACCCAGTACTTC. Translating it yields CASSLSGGAFQTQYF.

This chain links TRBV6-1 with TRBJ2-1, with TRBD2 identical over 7 bases. Germline loops: CDR1 MNHNS, CDR2 SASEGT. The CDR3 consists of 14 residues. V trimming: 5 bases; J trimming: 7 bases; junction bases outside the gene matches: 8. The CDR3 loop is CASSLSGVGNEQFF. The CDR3 bases are TGTGCCAGCAGTCTAAGCGGGGTTGGGAATGAGCAGTTCTTC.

The chain is built from TRBV28 and TRBJ1-6, with a tentative D call TRBD1 (6 bases). Germline V gene data show CDR1 as MDHEN and CDR2 as SYDVKM. The CDR3 has 15 amino acids. With 3 bases removed from V and 10 bases from J, the gap between germline ends came to 16 bases. Here the CDR3 reads CASSLFNRAESPLHF. CDR3 DNA: TGTGCCAGCAGTTTGTTTAACAGGGCGGAGTCACCCCTCCACTTT.

This clonotype appeared a single time. The chain recombines TRBV10-3 with TRBJ1-1; D uncertain. The CDR3 spans 15 residues. Germline V gives CDR1 ENHRY, CDR2 SYGVKD. V was trimmed by 1 base and J by 4 bases, leaving 13 bases between them. CDR3 protein: CAISEFGLVGTEAFF. The CDR3 nucleotides read TGTGCCATCAGTGAGTTTGGTTTGGTCGGCACTGAAGCTTTCTTT.

Remarks on this clonotype: No conserved phenylalanine or tryptophan is present at the end of the CDR3, so a read error is the likely explanation. The chain carries TRBV30 and TRBJ2-3; 7 bases fit TRBD1. CDR1 and CDR2 (germline): GTSNPN, SVGIG (reference sequence). The junction had 6 bases not matched to a gene; V was cut back by 3 bases and J by 0 bases. This CDR3 has 15 amino acids. CDR3 DNA sequence: TGTGCCTGGAGAGGTGACAGGGCAAGCACAGATACGCAGTATTCT. Amino acids: CAWRGDRASTDTQYS.

The chain combines TRBV7-9 with TRBJ1-4, with D perhaps TRBD1 (6 bases). The length of the CDR3 is 15 residues. From germline, CDR1 is SEHNR and CDR2 FQNEAQ (reference sequence). Trimming left V 4 bases short and J 3 bases short, with 12 bases between. CDR3 loop: CASSYLDSANEKLFF. For the CDR3, the DNA is TGTGCCAGCAGCTACTTGGACAGTGCTAATGAAAAACTGTTTTTT. The full variable domain, its missing parts supplied by reference TRBV7-9 and TRBJ1-4, is DTGVSQNPRHKITKRGQNVTFRCDPISEHNRLYWYRQTLGQGPEFLTYFQNEAQLEKSRLLSDRFSAERPKGSFSTLEIQRTEQGDSAMYLCASSYLDSANEKLFFGSGTQLSVL.

This clonotype turned up a few times. The chain employs TRBV30 and TRBJ1-2, with 12 bases aligning to TRBD1. Germline CDR1 GTSNPN, CDR2 SVGIG (reference sequence). J was trimmed by 2 bases and V by 7 bases; bases with no gene match: 14. This CDR3 has 17 amino acids. CDR3 sequence reads: CASSRGDRGLSNYGYTF. Written as DNA, the CDR3 is TGTGCCTCCTCTCGGGGGGACAGGGGGCTTTCGAACTATGGCTACACCTTC.

The rearrangement joins TRBV10-2 to TRBJ2-3; D may be TRBD1 (6 bases). The CDR3 is 17 residues long. Germline V gene lookup returns CDR1 WSHSY and CDR2 SAAADI. Trimming removed 8 bases from V and 2 bases from J, with 23 bases in between. The CDR3 bases are TGCGCCAGCCACCCCTCGGGACACCCAAATACCACAGATACGCAGTATTTT. Translated, it gives CASHPSGHPNTTDTQYF.

This rearrangement joins TRBV19 to TRBJ1-2; tentatively, D is TRBD1 (5 bases). CDR1 LNHDA and CDR2 SQIVND come from the germline V gene (reference sequence). The CDR3 spans 17 residues. V was cut by 7 bases and J by 4 bases, with 25 bases left in between. As DNA, the CDR3 is TGTGCCAGTACCCAGGAGGATCGGGGGACCTTTTCCTATGGCTACACCTTC. Translating gives CASTQEDRGTFSYGYTF. Looking up the rest from reference TRBV19 and TRBJ1-2 gives the full variable domain: DGGITQSPKYLFRKEGQNVTLSCEQNLNHDAMYWYRQDPGQGLRLIYYSQIVNDFQKGDIAEGYSVSREKKESFPLTVTSAQKNPTAFYLCASTQEDRGTFSYGYTFGSGTRLTVV.

V and J are TRBV6-1 and TRBJ1-6; TRBD1 matches at 11 bases. The junction had 4 bases not matched to a gene; V was cut back by 6 bases and J by 6 bases. Germline V gives CDR1 MNHNS, CDR2 SASEGT. The CDR3 is made up of 15 amino acids. DNA of the CDR3: TGTGCCAGCAGACGGACAGGGGGCCCTAATTCACCCCTCCACTTT. Translated, it gives CASRRTGGPNSPLHF.

V and J are TRBV20-1 and TRBJ2-5, with D possibly TRBD1 on 6 matching bases. CDR1 DFQATT and CDR2 SNEGSKA come from the germline V gene (reference sequence). The CDR3 consists of 13 residues. Trimming cost V 3 bases and J 1 base, with 9 bases left between them. The CDR3 reads CSASGGSQETQYF. CDR3 nucleotide sequence: TGCAGTGCTAGTGGGGGCAGCCAAGAGACCCAGTACTTC.

The gene calls are TRBV24-1 and TRBJ1-2; D ambiguous. Trimming took off 0 bases at V and 6 bases at J, with 4 bases between the two ends. The germline V gene has CDR1 KGHDR and CDR2 SFDVKD. The CDR3 has 12 residues. The CDR3: CATSDLGNGYTF. CDR3 coding DNA: TGTGCCACCAGTGATTTGGGCAATGGCTACACCTTC.

As DNA, the CDR3 is TGTGCCAGCTCCCGGGACAGGGGGTCCTACGAGCAGTACTTC. The encoded protein is CASSRDRGSYEQYF. The chain recombines TRBV6-1 with TRBJ2-7, with 11 bases identical to TRBD1. Germline CDR1 reads MNHNS; CDR2 reads SASEGT. The CDR3 extends over 14 amino acids. The ends lost 8 bases at V and 1 base at J; junction bases unmatched: 4.

J is TRBJ2-2 and V is TRBV20-1; no reliable D call. Germline loops: CDR1 DFQATT, CDR2 SNEGSKA (reference sequence). V was pared by 2 bases and J by 2 bases, with 12 bases between. The CDR3 contains 15 residues. This CDR3 is CSARSALVNTGELFF. DNA for the CDR3: TGCAGTGCTAGATCGGCTTTGGTAAACACCGGGGAGCTGTTTTTT.